This T cell receptor beta chain came from a study of T cell repertoires in cytomegalovirus infection. Study-level information: HLA-C-restricted CMV epitopes, recently identified, and well-studied HLA-B-restricted ones were used by the study. Shared public TCR beta signatures pointed to both CMV infection and a matching HLA type. Study-level results: HLA-C-restricted CMV-specific TCR beta clonotypes prevailed in the ex vivo response.

This clonotype was detected a few times. As yet, its antigen is unknown. Via MiXCR, TCRdb re-called the reads, giving one row per CDR3 protein. Of around 750,000 distinct CDR3 sequences detected, 30% to 35% appear once; the ten largest clones hold around 12%. This material consisted of cultured CD8+ T cells from PBMCs, taken from culture after CMV antigen stimulation. The receptor was isolated from a human donor in good health (CMV status not recorded). Some clones in this sample may be carry-over from other donors' samples.

CDR3 residues: CSVEAPELVPTEVYGYTF. In DNA, the CDR3 is TGCAGCGTTGAGGCACCGGAGCTAGTCCCGACCGAAGTTTATGGCTACACCTTC. The chain couples TRBV29-1 to TRBJ1-2; D call uncertain. There are 18 residues in the CDR3. Germline-derived CDR1 and CDR2 are SQVTM and ANQGSEA. V lost 3 bases and J lost 5, with 28 bases in between.